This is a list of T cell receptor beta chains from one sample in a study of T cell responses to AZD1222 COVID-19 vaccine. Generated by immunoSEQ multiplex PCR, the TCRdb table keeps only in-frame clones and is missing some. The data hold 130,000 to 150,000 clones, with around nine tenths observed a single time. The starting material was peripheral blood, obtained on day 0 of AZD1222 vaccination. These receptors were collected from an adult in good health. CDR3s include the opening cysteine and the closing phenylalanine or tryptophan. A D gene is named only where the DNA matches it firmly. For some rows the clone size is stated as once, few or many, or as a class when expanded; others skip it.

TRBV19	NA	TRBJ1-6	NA	TGTGCCAGCCGGGACCGCTTTAATTCACCCCTCCACTTT	CASRDRFNSPLHF
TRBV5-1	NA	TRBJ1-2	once	TGCGCCAGCACCCCTGCCTCGGACATCAACTATGGCTACACCTTC	CASTPASDINYGYTF
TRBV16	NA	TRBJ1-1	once	TGTGCCAGCAGCCAATCTCAGGGGACTGAAGCTTTCTTT	CASSQSQGTEAFF
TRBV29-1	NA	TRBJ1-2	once	TGCAGCGTTCTAACCGCGGGTGGCTACACCTTC	CSVLTAGGYTF
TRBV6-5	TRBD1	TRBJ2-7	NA	TGTGCCAGCAGTAGGGACAGGGTCTACGAGCAGTACTTC	CASSRDRVYEQYF
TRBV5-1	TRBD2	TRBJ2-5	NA	TGCGCCAGCAGGACGGCCGGGACTAGCGGGATAGGGGAGACCCAGTACTTC	CASRTAGTSGIGETQYF
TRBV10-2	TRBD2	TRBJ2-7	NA	TGCGCCAGCAGTGAAGGGCTTTGGGGGAGGGCCAACGAGCAGTACTTC	CASSEGLWGRANEQYF
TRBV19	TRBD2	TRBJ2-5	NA	TGTGCCAGTAGTACAAGGACTCTAGCGGGCGAGACCCAGTACTTC	CASSTRTLAGETQYF
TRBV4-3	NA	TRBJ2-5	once	TGCGCCAGCAGCCCAGGACACGGCGGAGAGACCCAGTACTTC	CASSPGHGGETQYF
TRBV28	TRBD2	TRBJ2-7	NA	TGTGCCAGCAGCACACCGCTTAGCGGGACTTTTGGCGAGCAGTACTTC	CASSTPLSGTFGEQYF
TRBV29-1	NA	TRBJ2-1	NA	TGCAGCGTAGTTAGACTGGCAGACTCCTACAATGAGCAGTTCTTC	CSVVRLADSYNEQFF
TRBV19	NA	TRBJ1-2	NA	TGTGCCAGTAGTGGGGGCGGAGGGAGAGGCTATGGCTACACCTTC	CASSGGGGRGYGYTF
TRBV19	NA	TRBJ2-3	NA	TGTGCCAGTAGTATACGTGGGGGAGATACGCAGTATTTT	CASSIRGGDTQYF
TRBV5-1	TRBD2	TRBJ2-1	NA	TGCGCCAGCAGCACCGCTCTAGCGGGAGGGCCGAGGAATGAGCAGTTCTTC	CASSTALAGGPRNEQFF
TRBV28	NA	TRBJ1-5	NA	TGTGCCAGCAGCCAAGGACGGTTTAGCAATCAGCCCCAGCATTTT	CASSQGRFSNQPQHF
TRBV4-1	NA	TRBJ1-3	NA	TGCGCCAGCAGCCAAGGATCGACTGGAAACACCATATATTTT	CASSQGSTGNTIYF
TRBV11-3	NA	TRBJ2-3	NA	TGTGCCAGCAGCTCTGGCCGGTCGGCCGCAGATACGCAGTATTTT	CASSSGRSAADTQYF
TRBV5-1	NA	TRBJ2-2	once	TGCGCCAGCAGCTTGGCCACTAACTTTTGGGTCGGGGAGCTGTTTTTT	CASSLATNFWVGELFF
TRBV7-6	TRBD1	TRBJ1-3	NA	TGTGCCAGCAGCCAGGGACAGGGCCTCTCTGGAAACACCATATATTTT	CASSQGQGLSGNTIYF
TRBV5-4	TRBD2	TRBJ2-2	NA	TGTGCCAGCAGCTTGGGGCCTAGCGGGAGTTTGATCGCCGGGGAGCTGTTTTTT	CASSLGPSGSLIAGELFF
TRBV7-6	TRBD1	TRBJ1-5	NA	TGTGCCAGCAGCCTATTAACGGGGTGGGACAGTGGTCGCTTTCATAGCAATCAGCCCCAGCATTTT	CASSLLTGWDSGRFHSNQPQHF
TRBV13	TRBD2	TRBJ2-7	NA	TGTGCCAGCAGCACCCCCACCAAAGCCGGGAGGGGCTACGAGCAGTACTTC	CASSTPTKAGRGYEQYF
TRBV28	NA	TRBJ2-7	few	TGTGCCAGCAGCCAGACAGACTACGAGCAGTACTTC	CASSQTDYEQYF
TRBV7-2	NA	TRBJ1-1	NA	TGTGCCAGCAGCGCTAGCGGACAGTTTGGGGGCACTGAAGCTTTCTTT	CASSASGQFGGTEAFF
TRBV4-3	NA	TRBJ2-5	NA	TGCGCCAGCAGCCAGGGTAGACAGGGAGGGCAAGAGACCCAGTACTTC	CASSQGRQGGQETQYF
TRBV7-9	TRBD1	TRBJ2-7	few	TGTGCCAGCAGTTGGGATGGACAGGCTTCCTACGAGCAGTACTTC	CASSWDGQASYEQYF
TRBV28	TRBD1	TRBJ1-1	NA	TGTGCCAGCAGTTCCGGACAGGCTAACACTGAAGCTTTCTTT	CASSSGQANTEAFF
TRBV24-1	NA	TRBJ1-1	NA	TGTGCCACCCAAGCAGGGATGTACACTGAAGCTTTCTTT	CATQAGMYTEAFF
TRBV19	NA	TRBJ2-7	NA	TGTGCCAGTAGTATAACTGAGCGGGCCTACGAGCAGTACTTC	CASSITERAYEQYF
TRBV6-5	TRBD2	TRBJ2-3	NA	TGTGCCAGCACTTGGACTAGCGTTAGCACAGATACGCAGTATTTT	CASTWTSVSTDTQYF
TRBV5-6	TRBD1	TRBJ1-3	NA	TGTGCCAGCAGCCCAAGGACAGGAGGGCCTGGAAACACCATATATTTT	CASSPRTGGPGNTIYF
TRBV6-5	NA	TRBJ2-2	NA	TGTGCCAGCAGTTACGGTCCCGGAGAGCTGTTTTTT	CASSYGPGELFF
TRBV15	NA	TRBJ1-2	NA	TGTGCCACCAGCAGAGCTGGCCAGGGCTATGGCTACACCTTC	CATSRAGQGYGYTF
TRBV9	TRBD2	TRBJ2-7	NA	TGTGCCAGCAGCGAGGGGACTTTAGCGGGAGGGCCGGACGAGCAGTACTTC	CASSEGTLAGGPDEQYF
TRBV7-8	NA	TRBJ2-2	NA	TGTGCCAGCAGCTTCCTTGACAGTCACACCGGGGAGCTGTTTTTT	CASSFLDSHTGELFF
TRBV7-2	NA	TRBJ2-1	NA	TGTGCCAGCAGCGTCACAGGGGGGGGTTACAATGAGCAGTTCTTC	CASSVTGGGYNEQFF
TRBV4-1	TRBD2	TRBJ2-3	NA	TGCGCCAGCAGGGTAGCGGGAGGGACAGATACGCAGTATTTT	CASRVAGGTDTQYF
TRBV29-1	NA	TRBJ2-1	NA	TGCAGCGTTTTAGCAGAAAGTTTGAATGAGCAGTTCTTC	CSVLAESLNEQFF
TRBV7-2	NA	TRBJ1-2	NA	TGTGCCAGCAGTAGGACAAATAACTATGGCTACACCTTC	CASSRTNNYGYTF
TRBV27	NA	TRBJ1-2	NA	TGTGCCAGCAGTTTCGGGGGGACCTATGGCTACACCTTC	CASSFGGTYGYTF
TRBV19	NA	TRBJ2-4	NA	TGTGCCAGTAGCCTTTTCCGAAGGAACATTCAGTACTTC	CASSLFRRNIQYF
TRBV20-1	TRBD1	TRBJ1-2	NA	TGCAGTGCTAGTAGGACAGGGCCAATCTATGGCTACACCTTC	CSASRTGPIYGYTF
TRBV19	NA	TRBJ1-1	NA	TGTGCCAGTAGGCCCTCGGGGGGCACTGAAGCTTTCTTT	CASRPSGGTEAFF
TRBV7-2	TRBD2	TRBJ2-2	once	TGTGCCAGGAAGTTAGCGGGACCCGGGGAGCTGTTTTTT	CARKLAGPGELFF
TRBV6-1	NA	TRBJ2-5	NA	TGTGCCAGCAGTGACCAGATTGGGGAGACCCAGTACTTC	CASSDQIGETQYF
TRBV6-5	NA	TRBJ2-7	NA	TGTGCCTCCGGTCAGCTACAAGAGCAGTACTTC	CASGQLQEQYF
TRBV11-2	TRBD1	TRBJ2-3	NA	TGTGCCAGCAGCCTAGTAGGGACAGGGTGGGCAGATACGCAGTATTTT	CASSLVGTGWADTQYF
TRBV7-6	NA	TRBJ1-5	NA	TGTGCCAGCAGCTTAGGGGGACTGTCATCTAGCAATCAGCCCCAGCATTTT	CASSLGGLSSSNQPQHF
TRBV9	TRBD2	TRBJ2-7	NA	TGTGCCAGCAGCGTATCAGCGGGAGGGGTTTACGAGCAGTACTTC	CASSVSAGGVYEQYF
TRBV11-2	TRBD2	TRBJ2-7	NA	TGTGCCAGCAGCCTGGGACTAGGGGGTAAAGAGTACTTC	CASSLGLGGKEYF
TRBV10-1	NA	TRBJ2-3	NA	TGCGCCAGCAGCGGAGCGAGCACAGATACGCAGTATTTT	CASSGASTDTQYF
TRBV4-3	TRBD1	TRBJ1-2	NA	TGCGCCAGCAGCCAAAGGACAGGGAACTATGGCTACACCTTC	CASSQRTGNYGYTF